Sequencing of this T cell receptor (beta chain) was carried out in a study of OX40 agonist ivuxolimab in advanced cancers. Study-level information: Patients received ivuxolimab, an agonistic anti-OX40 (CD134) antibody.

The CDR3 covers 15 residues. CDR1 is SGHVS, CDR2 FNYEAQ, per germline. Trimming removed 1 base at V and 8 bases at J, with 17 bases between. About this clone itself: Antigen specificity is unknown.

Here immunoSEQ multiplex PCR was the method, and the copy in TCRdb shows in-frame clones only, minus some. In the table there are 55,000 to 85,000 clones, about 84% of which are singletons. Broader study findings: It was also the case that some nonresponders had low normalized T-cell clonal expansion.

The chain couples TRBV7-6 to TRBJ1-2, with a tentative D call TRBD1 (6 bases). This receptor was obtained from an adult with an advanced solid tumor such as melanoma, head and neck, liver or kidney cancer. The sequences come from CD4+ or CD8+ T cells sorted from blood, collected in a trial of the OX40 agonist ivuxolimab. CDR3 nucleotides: TGTGCCAGCAGCTTAGACGGGACAACCCCCAGGGGCTACACCTTC. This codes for CASSLDGTTPRGYTF. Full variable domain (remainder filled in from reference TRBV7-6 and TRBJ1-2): GAGVSQSPRYKVTKRGQDVALRCDPISGHVSLYWYRQALGQGPEFLTYFNYEAQQDKSGLPNDRFSAERPEGSISTLTIQRTEQRDSAMYRCASSLDGTTPRGYTFGSGTRLTVV.